The 2 T cell receptor beta chains below come from one sample, sequenced in a study of regulatory T cells in long-lasting Graves disease. The time point is: newly diagnosed GD, antithyroid drugs for less than 3 months. PBMC RNA served as the TCR library source. HTBI primers from iRepertoire and Arm-PCR of CDR3 regions yielded the TCR beta libraries. MiXCR, applied by TCRdb to the multiplex PCR reads, yields one record per CDR3 protein. The sample lists around 450,000 distinct CDR3 sequences, 15% to 20% occurring once. Another study also made use of these data, one on T cells in Graves' hyperthyroidism and ophthalmopathy.

Material: peripheral blood mononuclear cells (PBMCs), obtained at new diagnosis, from a patient treated with antithyroid drugs. Receptors originate from a man aged 35 to 55 with Graves disease.

This clonotype came up many times. The chain links TRBV30 to TRBJ2-5, with D possibly being TRBD1 or TRBD2 (5 bases each). Germline CDR1 GTSNPN, CDR2 SVGIG (reference sequence). Trimming removed 0 bases at V and 7 bases at J, with 12 bases between. The CDR3 spans 13 residues. Here the CDR3 DNA reads TGTGCCTGGAGTGTAACACAGGCGGGGACCCAGTACTTC. Translation: CAWSVTQAGTQYF. The full variable domain, rest sourced from reference TRBV30 and TRBJ2-5, is SQTIHQWPATLVQPVGSPLSLECTVEGTSNPNLYWYRQAAGRGLQLLFYSVGIGQISSEVPQNLSASRPQDRQFILSSKKLLLSDSGFYLCAWSVTQAGTQYFGPGTRLLVL.

This clonotype was observed at least ten times. V gene TRBV12-5 combines with J gene TRBJ2-1, with 7 bases lining up with TRBD2. With 0 bases clipped from V and 10 bases from J, the junction kept 3 bases outside the gene matches. The CDR3 is 13 residues long. Germline CDR1 and CDR2: LGHNT and FRNRAP. The DNA for the CDR3 is TGTGCTAGTGGTTTGGTTACAGCGGGAGAGCAGTTCTTC. Its translation is CASGLVTAGEQFF. Full variable domain (outside the CDR3, taken from reference TRBV12-5 and TRBJ2-1): DARVTQTPRHKVTEMGQEVTMRCQPILGHNTVFWYRQTMMQGLELLAYFRNRAPLDDSGMPKDRFSAEMPDATLATLKIQPSEPRDSAVYFCASGLVTAGEQFFGPGTRLTVL.